The 26 T cell receptor beta chains given below trace back to one sample, sequenced in a study of blood T cells in healthy people across ages. Primers used in a second PCR of about 7 to 11 cycles were a sample-barcoded 5' primer and a J-beta primer mix. TCRdb reanalysed the 5' RACE reads using MiXCR and keeps one entry per CDR3 protein. Of hundreds of thousands of distinct CDR3 sequences in the sample, around 43% were seen once. The sequenced sample was blood. The receptor source for this set is a man between 60 and 70 years old in good health.

J is TRBJ2-1 and V is TRBV5-1, with unresolved D. Germline CDR1 and CDR2: SGHRS and YFSETQ. The CDR3 loop spans 14 amino acids. V gave up 0 bases and J gave up 6 bases, with 10 bases separating them. CDR3 bases: TGCGCCAGCAGCTTGGCCGGGTCCCTCAATGAGCAGTTCTTC. Translation gives CASSLAGSLNEQFF.

The chain employs TRBV28 and TRBJ2-1; 11 bases agree with TRBD1. Germline V gene sequence: CDR1 MDHEN, CDR2 SYDVKM. This CDR3 spans 15 amino acids. The V gene end was trimmed by 5 bases and the J gene end by 9 bases; junction bases not matched to a gene: 9. CDR3 in DNA: TGTGCCAGCAGTCACCGGGACAGGGGGTTTCGTGAGCAGTTCTTC. As protein: CASSHRDRGFREQFF. Drawing the rest from reference TRBV28 and TRBJ2-1, the complete variable domain is DVKVTQSSRYLVKRTGEKVFLECVQDMDHENMFWYRQDPGLGLRLIYFSYDVKMKEKGDIPEGYSVSREKKERFSLILESASTNQTSMYLCASSHRDRGFREQFFGPGTRLTVL.

A few counts support this clonotype. The chain has TRBV18 and TRBJ2-6, with D possibly TRBD1 on 6 matching bases. V was trimmed by 0 bases and J by 0 bases, leaving 6 bases between them. The CDR3 has 16 residues. CDR1 and CDR2 from the germline V gene are KGHSH and LQKENI. As DNA, the CDR3 is TGTGCCAGCTCACCACCGGACAGCTCTGGGGCCAACGTCCTGACTTTC. Its protein product is CASSPPDSSGANVLTF.

This chain joins TRBV5-5 and TRBJ2-3; D possibly uses TRBD1 or TRBD2 (5 bases each). Germline V lookup: CDR1 SGHKS, CDR2 YYEKEE (reference sequence). The V gene lost 5 bases and the J gene lost 14 bases, with 21 bases spanning the gap. The CDR3 loop spans 13 amino acids. CDR3 in DNA: TGTGCCAGCAGTTACGTAGAGGGGCCTCAAGCGTATTTT. Its translation is CASSYVEGPQAYF.

In its sample, this clonotype was seen once. The rearrangement uses TRBV7-2 and TRBJ1-2; D is possibly TRBD1 (5 bases). V was shortened by 5 bases and J by 6 bases, with 13 bases between the two germline ends. Germline V gene data show CDR1 as SGHTA and CDR2 as FQGNSA. The CDR3 spans 13 residues. CDR3 nucleotide sequence: TGTGCCAGCAGCCAAGGACATTTCGATGGCTACACCTTC. The encoded protein is CASSQGHFDGYTF.

This chain joins TRBV10-2 and TRBJ2-4, with 8 bases matching TRBD1. V dropped 3 bases and J dropped 1; count of bases not matched to a gene: 11. CDR3 length equals 18 residues. Germline CDR1 and CDR2: WSHSY and SAAADI. Written as DNA, the CDR3 is TGCGCCAGCAGTGATTGGGCCCAGGGGGCGCAGGCCAAAAACATTCAGTACTTC. Protein: CASSDWAQGAQAKNIQYF.

This clonotype was seen more than once but under ten times. CDR3 nucleotide sequence: TGTGCCAGCAGTTACCCAACTAGCGGGGGGCCCACTCGCAATGAGCAGTTCTTC. It codes for CASSYPTSGGPTRNEQFF. The chain carries TRBV6-2 or TRBV6-3 and TRBJ2-1; 12 nucleotides agree with TRBD2. The CDR3 length is 18 residues. CDR1 MNHEY and CDR2 SVGEGT come from the germline V gene. V was pared by 2 bases and J by 6 bases, with 11 bases of the junction left unmatched.

This sequence joins TRBV29-1 and TRBJ2-1; 8 bases fit TRBD1. Trimming at V came to 4 bases and at J to 0 bases, leaving 5 bases not matched to a gene. The V gene's germline CDR1 is SQVTM and CDR2 ANQGSEA. The CDR3 is 15 residues long. The CDR3: CSVGQGPSSYNEQFF. CDR3 in DNA: TGCAGCGTTGGACAGGGGCCGAGCTCCTACAATGAGCAGTTCTTC.

CDR3 region: CASSQDRYAGKLSYEQYF. In DNA form, the CDR3 reads TGCGCCAGCAGCCAAGATAGGTACGCAGGGAAACTTTCATACGAGCAGTACTTC. The chain combines TRBV4-3 with TRBJ2-4, with D tentatively TRBD1 (5 bases). The DNA matches TRBJ2-7 better at its end, which makes the J call doubtful. This CDR3 is built from 18 residues. Germline CDR1 is LGHNA and CDR2 is YSLEER.

A note on this clonotype: Germline and junction disagree at one end, which may indicate a read error. The CDR3: CTSSQGLPMVNEQFF. CDR3 bases: TGTACCAGCAGCCAGGGACTACCGATGGTCAATGAGCAGTTCTTC. V is TRBV5-5 and J is TRBJ2-1; the match to TRBD2 covers 7 bases. The length of the CDR3 is 15 residues. Germline CDR1 reads SGHKS; CDR2 reads YYEKEE (reference sequence).

J is TRBJ1-2 and V is TRBV20-1; D gene ambiguous. V shed 1 base and J shed 4 bases, with 25 bases lying between them. Germline V gives CDR1 DFQATT, CDR2 SNEGSKA (reference sequence). This CDR3 spans 18 amino acids. In DNA form, the CDR3 reads TGCAGTGCTAGAGCTCCACTTGGAGAGCGTGGATATGGCTATGGCTACACCTTC. This codes for CSARAPLGERGYGYGYTF.

This clonotype occurred once. The V gene is TRBV20-1, the J gene TRBJ1-1; D not resolved. In germline, CDR1 is DFQATT, CDR2 SNEGSKA (reference sequence). The V gene lost 5 bases and the J gene lost 4 bases, with 14 bases spanning the gap. The CDR3 spans 13 residues. CDR3 bases: TGCAGTGCTCCGGAAGGTAAGGGCACTGAAGCTTTCTTT. It is translated as CSAPEGKGTEAFF.

In its sample, this clonotype was seen once. At one end the junction does not follow the germline gene, possibly because of a read error. This chain connects TRBV9 to TRBJ2-3; D unresolved. This CDR3 is built from 15 residues. Germline V CDR1 and CDR2: SGDLS, YYNGEE. The CDR3 loop reads CANSVVGYLTDTQYF. The CDR3 DNA reads as TGTGCCAACAGCGTGGTAGGCTATCTCACAGATACGCAGTATTTT.

The V and J genes are TRBV20-1 and TRBJ1-2; tentatively, D is TRBD1 (6 bases). There are 10 residues in the CDR3. V was trimmed by 8 bases and J by 8 bases, leaving 12 bases between them. Germline V lookup: CDR1 DFQATT, CDR2 SNEGSKA (reference sequence). As DNA, the CDR3 is TGCAGTCCATGGGGGGGCGGCTACACCTTC. Translating gives CSPWGGGYTF.

As concerns this clonotype: At one end, the junction sequence differs from germline, possibly due to a read error. V is TRBV6-2 or TRBV6-3 and J is TRBJ1-1; the match to TRBD1 covers 8 bases. Per germline, CDR1 MNHEY and CDR2 SVGEGT. The CDR3 is 13 residues long. The CDR3: CASRRQGNAEAFF. CDR3 in DNA: TGTGCCAGCAGACGACAGGGGAACGCTGAAGCTTTCTTT.

In this sample, this clonotype turned up many times. This chain uses TRBV20-1 with TRBJ2-1; 10 nucleotides align to TRBD2. CDR3 size: 14 residues. Per germline, CDR1 DFQATT and CDR2 SNEGSKA (reference sequence). The junction had 7 bases not matched to a gene; V was cut back by 2 bases and J by 9 bases. The CDR3 spells CSARSSGGSSEQFF. CDR3 coding DNA: TGCAGTGCTAGAAGTAGCGGGGGGTCAAGTGAGCAGTTCTTC.

Worth noting for this clonotype: At one boundary the junction diverges from the germline segment, which might be a read error. The chain recombines TRBV7-2 with TRBJ2-5, with no clear D. Germline CDR1 SGHTA, CDR2 FQGNSA. CDR3 length: 16 residues. The CDR3 coding sequence is TGTGCCGGCAGCTTAGATTCGACGGGCCTATACAATGAGCAGTACTTC. Amino acid sequence: CAGSLDSTGLYNEQYF.

The rearrangement joins TRBV11-2 to TRBJ2-3; D is unresolved. V lost 7 bases to trimming and J lost 4 bases, with 18 bases between them. The CDR3 is 15 residues long. Germline V CDR1 and CDR2: SGHAT, FQNNGV. In DNA, the CDR3 is TGTGCCAGCACCACAGAGAACGAACTCTCAGATACGCAGTATTTT. This gives the protein CASTTENELSDTQYF. The variable domain in full, completed from reference TRBV11-2 and TRBJ2-3, reads EAGVAQSPRYKIIEKRQSVAFWCNPISGHATLYWYQQILGQGPKLLIQFQNNGVVDDSQLPKDRFSAERLKGVDSTLKIQPAKLEDSAVYLCASTTENELSDTQYFGPGTRLTVL.

The chain carries TRBV4-1 and TRBJ2-1; 11 bases are a match to TRBD2. V dropped 5 bases and J dropped 7; count of bases not matched to a gene: 7. The CDR3 spans 15 residues. Germline assignment: CDR1 MGHRA and CDR2 YSYEKL. In DNA, the CDR3 is TGCGCCAGCAGCTCCCCGGGACTAGCGGTAAATGAGCAGTTCTTC. Its translation: CASSSPGLAVNEQFF.

This clonotype was observed a few times. The V call is TRBV7-9, the J call TRBJ2-3; D is unclear. V gave up 1 base and J gave up 4 bases, with 12 bases separating them. CDR1 is SEHNR and CDR2 is FQNEAQ in the germline V gene (reference sequence). The CDR3 totals 15 residues. The CDR3 region has the DNA TGTGCCAGCAGCTTAGGGGCTACAGAGCCAGATACGCAGTATTTT. Amino acid sequence: CASSLGATEPDTQYF.

CDR3 DNA: TGTGCCACCAGTGATTCGTCGGGGGCCGGAGATACGCAGTATTTT. This translates into CATSDSSGAGDTQYF. This chain joins TRBV24-1 and TRBJ2-3; D may correspond to TRBD1 or TRBD2 (6 bases each). This CDR3 contains 15 residues. The V end was cut by 2 bases, the J end by 5 bases, with 13 bases between. Germline V gene data show CDR1 as KGHDR and CDR2 as SFDVKD.

V usage is TRBV6-2 or TRBV6-3 and J usage is TRBJ2-1, with TRBD2 identical over 12 bases. CDR1 MNHEY and CDR2 SVGEGT come from the germline V gene. The ends lost 2 bases at V and 1 base at J; junction bases unmatched: 18. The CDR3 extends over 22 amino acids. The CDR3 DNA follows: TGTGCCAGCAGTTACAAGACGCTGTACCTTGGACTAGCGGGGCCTTCCTACAATGAGCAGTTCTTC. It translates to CASSYKTLYLGLAGPSYNEQFF.

This clonotype has a handful of counts. J is TRBJ2-1 and V is TRBV27; D might be TRBD2 (6 bases). This CDR3 region has 17 residues. Germline V gene data show CDR1 as MNHEY and CDR2 as SMNVEV (reference sequence). Deletions cut 10 bases from V and 4 bases from J, with 26 bases between. CDR3 amino acids: CATRALGGRKLYNEQFF. DNA of the CDR3: TGTGCCACCCGGGCCCTGGGGGGACGTAAACTTTACAATGAGCAGTTCTTC.

This clonotype was picked up a small number of times. The chain couples TRBV27 to TRBJ2-7, with 9 bases matching TRBD2. The end of the DNA fits TRBJ2-5 better, so the J call may be wrong. Germline V gene data show CDR1 as MNHEY and CDR2 as SMNVEV (reference sequence). The CDR3 runs 16 residues. CDR3 amino acids: CASSHRTLAGRETQYF. Written as DNA, the CDR3 is TGTGCCAGCAGTCACAGGACCCTAGCGGGGAGGGAGACCCAGTACTTC.

A few counts support this clonotype. The V gene is TRBV29-1, the J gene TRBJ2-7; D uncertain. The ends were cut back, 4 bases at V and 2 bases at J, with 9 bases in the middle. CDR3 size: 12 residues. From germline, CDR1 is SQVTM and CDR2 ANQGSEA. The CDR3 DNA sequence: TGCAGCGTTGGGGCCGGAACCTACGAGCAGTACTTC. Its protein is CSVGAGTYEQYF.

This clonotype was seen a handful of times. V usage is TRBV7-9 and J usage is TRBJ2-1; D remains unclear. V was trimmed by 4 bases and J by 3 bases, leaving 7 bases between them. Germline values: CDR1 SEHNR, CDR2 FQNEAQ (reference sequence). This CDR3 has 13 residues. The CDR3 spells CASSSPDYNEQFF. DNA for the CDR3: TGTGCCAGCAGCTCCCCAGACTACAATGAGCAGTTCTTC.